The source of this T cell receptor (beta chain) is a study of blood T cell repertoires in COVID-19. Study-wide background: Sites in the United States, Italy and Spain provided acute and convalescent COVID-19 samples. T cells, B-cell-depleted T cells, or PBMCs provided the cDNA or gDNA that served as material.

Looked up from germline, CDR1 is SQVTM and CDR2 is ANQGSEA. The CDR3 is made up of 16 amino acids. V gave up 7 bases and J gave up 7 bases, with 28 bases separating them. Authors' methods: How many nucleated cells were present was estimated from reference gene primer amplification. Only in-frame clones appear in the TCRdb table, and some are missing; sequencing was by immunoSEQ multiplex PCR. Clonal size and the V and J genes are those of that table, whereas D and trimming came from the DNA. The data show about 170,000 clones, 85% to 90% seen once. The sequence derives from a woman of 80 years or more in a cohort sampled during active or convalescent COVID-19. The specimen was peripheral blood. The chain is built from TRBV29-1 and TRBJ1-1; no reliable D call. In DNA form, the CDR3 reads TGCAGCGCCACAAGGGTTCGTGCGGGATCGCACTATGAAGCTTTCTTT. Translation: CSATRVRAGSHYEAFF.